This is a list of T cell receptor beta chains from one sample in a study of blood T cell repertoires in COVID-19. Sequencing was performed with immunoSEQ multiplex PCR; in TCRdb, only in-frame clones are kept and a portion is missing. The sample shows about 140,000 clones, around 90% of them seen only once. The material sequenced was peripheral blood. All receptors come from a human donor in a cohort sampled during active COVID-19. Each CDR3 is given with its conserved first and last residue.

TRBV19,14,TRBJ1-1,CASRLDSPNTEAFF
TRBV27,14,TRBJ2-7,CASSDQRSSYEQYF
TRBV5-6,15,TRBJ2-5,CASSLASGWQETQYF
TRBV6-2/TRBV6-3,14,TRBJ1-1,CASSLRGMNTEAFF
TRBV7-9,17,TRBJ2-7,CASSLARTSGVLYEQYF
TRBV28,14,TRBJ1-1,CASTRTGEGTEAFF
TRBV3-1/TRBV3-2,18,TRBJ2-1,CASSQEASGGSSYNEQFF
TRBV9,14,TRBJ2-5,CASSARGDQETQYF
TRBV5-1,20,TRBJ2-1,CASSPRPGLAGGPGYNEQFF
TRBV5-1,16,TRBJ2-1,CASSLLAGPPYNEQFF
TRBV7-2,15,TRBJ2-3,CASSLQAGVTDTQYF
TRBV19,18,TRBJ1-5,CASSIGDGQAPHNQPQHF
TRBV2,12,TRBJ2-1,CASSVPEGEQFF
TRBV9,15,TRBJ1-4,CASSPRTGENEKLFF
TRBV7-7,15,TRBJ2-3,CASSPGLAVTDTQYF
TRBV28,16,TRBJ2-7,CASSLYRGQVPDRGYF
TRBV7-9,15,TRBJ2-3,CASSLAGQTSDTQYF
TRBV7-2,11,TRBJ2-7,CASSSTYEQYF
TRBV28,15,TRBJ2-1,CASSTAGTSFNEQFF
TRBV30,14,TRBJ2-5,CACGGRTGQETQYF
TRBV27,17,TRBJ2-1,CASSRPWGRGDYNEQFF
TRBV28,16,TRBJ2-5,CASSQPLGRSQETQYF
TRBV28,16,TRBJ1-4,CASSIGTVDANEKLFF
TRBV6-5,15,TRBJ1-2,CASRFLGQGHYGYTF
TRBV28,17,TRBJ1-6,CASRIRTGSSYNSPLHF
TRBV6-6,17,TRBJ1-4,CASSLWYREATNEKLFF
TRBV7-8,13,TRBJ1-2,CASSLASVYGYTF
TRBV29-1,13,TRBJ1-2,CSVERTGARGYTF
TRBV2,15,TRBJ1-1,CASSPTTFMNTEAFF
TRBV5-1,15,TRBJ1-3,CASDRGNTSGNTIYF
TRBV19,12,TRBJ1-2,CASNYGNYGYTF
TRBV30,13,TRBJ1-3,CACNAGAGNTIYF
TRBV4-1,15,TRBJ1-2,CASSQGHRGGNGYTF
TRBV7-6,17,TRBJ2-1,CASSPRGWGGSYNEQFF
TRBV19,14,TRBJ1-5,CASSMSQANQPQHF
TRBV6-1,16,TRBJ2-3,CASSEAGGQGTDTQYF
TRBV2,15,TRBJ2-7,CASAGGLAGGYEQYF